This TCR beta chain comes out of a study of neurological immune-mediated disorders. CDR1 and CDR2 (germline): MNHEY, SVGAGI. The CDR3 has 11 residues. V lost 2 bases and J 2 bases, leaving 0 bases between the germline ends. Using its own MiXCR run on the 5' RACE reads, TCRdb lists one record per CDR3 protein. In the table there are under 45,000 distinct CDR3 sequences, about an eighth of which are singletons. Unsorted libraries were prepared from 2 million PBMCs held at -80 C. This clonotype was found many times. Its antigen is unidentified. Study outcomes and limitations: TCR clonal expansion peaked in HTLV-1-associated myelopathy patients and was lowest in multiple sclerosis patients.

This TCR was recovered from a female donor in good health. The sequenced sample was PBMCs. V gene TRBV6-5 combines with J gene TRBJ2-5; D is unclear. The CDR3 loop reads CASSYQETQYF. DNA for the CDR3: TGTGCCAGCAGTTACCAAGAGACCCAGTACTTC.